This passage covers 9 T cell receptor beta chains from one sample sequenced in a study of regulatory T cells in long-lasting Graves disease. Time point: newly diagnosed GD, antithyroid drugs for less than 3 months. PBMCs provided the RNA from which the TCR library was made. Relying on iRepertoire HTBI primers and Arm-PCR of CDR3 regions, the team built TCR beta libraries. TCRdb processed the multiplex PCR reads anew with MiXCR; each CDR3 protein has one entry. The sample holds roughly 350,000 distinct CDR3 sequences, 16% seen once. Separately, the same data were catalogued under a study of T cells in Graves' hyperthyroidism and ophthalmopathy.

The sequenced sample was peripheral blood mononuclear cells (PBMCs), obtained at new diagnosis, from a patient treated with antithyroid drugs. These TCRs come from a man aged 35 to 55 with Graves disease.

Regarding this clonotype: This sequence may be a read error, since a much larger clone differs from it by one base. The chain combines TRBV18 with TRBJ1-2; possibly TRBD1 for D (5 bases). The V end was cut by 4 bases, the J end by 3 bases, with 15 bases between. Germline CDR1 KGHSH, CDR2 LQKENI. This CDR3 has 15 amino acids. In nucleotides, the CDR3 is TGTGCCAGCTCACTAGCTCCGGGGGGATACTATGGCTACACCTTC. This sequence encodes CASSLAPGGYYGYTF.

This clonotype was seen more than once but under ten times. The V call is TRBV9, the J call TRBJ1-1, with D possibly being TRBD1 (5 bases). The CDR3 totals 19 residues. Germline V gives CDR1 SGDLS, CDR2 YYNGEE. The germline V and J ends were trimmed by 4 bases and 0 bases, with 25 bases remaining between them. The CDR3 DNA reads TGTGCCAGCAGCAAGAGTTCCGGGACTCGAGGGTTCCTGAACACTGAAGCTTTCTTT. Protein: CASSKSSGTRGFLNTEAFF.

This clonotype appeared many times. CDR3 sequence: CASSVPGAQETQYF. In nucleotides, the CDR3 is TGTGCCAGCAGCGTACCGGGAGCCCAAGAGACCCAGTACTTC. The chain has TRBV3-1 and TRBJ2-5; D might be TRBD2 (6 bases). CDR3 length: 14 amino acids. Looked up from germline, CDR1 is LGHDT and CDR2 is YNNKEL (reference sequence). The germline V and J ends were trimmed by 5 bases and 1 base, with 11 bases remaining between them.

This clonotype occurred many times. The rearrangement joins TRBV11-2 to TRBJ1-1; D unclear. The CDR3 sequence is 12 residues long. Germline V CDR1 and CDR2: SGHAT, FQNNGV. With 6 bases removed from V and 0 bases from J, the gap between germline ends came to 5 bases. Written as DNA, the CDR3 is TGTGCCAGCAGGTTTATGAACACTGAAGCTTTCTTT. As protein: CASRFMNTEAFF.

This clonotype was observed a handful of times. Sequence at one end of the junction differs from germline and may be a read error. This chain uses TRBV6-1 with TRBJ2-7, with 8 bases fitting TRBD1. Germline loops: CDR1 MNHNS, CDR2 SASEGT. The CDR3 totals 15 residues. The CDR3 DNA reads TGTGCCAGCAGGAGCCAGGGGGCGTCTTCCTACGAGCGGTACTTC. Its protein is CASRSQGASSYERYF.

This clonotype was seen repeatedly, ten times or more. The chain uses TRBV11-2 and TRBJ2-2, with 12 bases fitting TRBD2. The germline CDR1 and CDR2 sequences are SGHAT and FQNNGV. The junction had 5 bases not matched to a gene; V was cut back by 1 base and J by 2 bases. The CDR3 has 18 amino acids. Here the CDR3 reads CASSLGTSGAFNTGELFF. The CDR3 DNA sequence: TGTGCCAGCAGCTTAGGGACTAGCGGGGCCTTCAACACCGGGGAGCTGTTTTTT. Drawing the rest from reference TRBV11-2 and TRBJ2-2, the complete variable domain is EAGVAQSPRYKIIEKRQSVAFWCNPISGHATLYWYQQILGQGPKLLIQFQNNGVVDDSQLPKDRFSAERLKGVDSTLKIQPAKLEDSAVYLCASSLGTSGAFNTGELFFGEGSRLTVL.

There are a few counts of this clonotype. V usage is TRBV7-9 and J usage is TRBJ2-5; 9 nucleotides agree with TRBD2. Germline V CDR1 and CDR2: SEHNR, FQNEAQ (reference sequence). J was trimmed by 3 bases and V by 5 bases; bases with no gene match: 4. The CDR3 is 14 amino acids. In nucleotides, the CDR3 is TGTGCCAGCAGCATATTAGCGGGGGAAGAGACCCAGTACTTC. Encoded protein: CASSILAGEETQYF.

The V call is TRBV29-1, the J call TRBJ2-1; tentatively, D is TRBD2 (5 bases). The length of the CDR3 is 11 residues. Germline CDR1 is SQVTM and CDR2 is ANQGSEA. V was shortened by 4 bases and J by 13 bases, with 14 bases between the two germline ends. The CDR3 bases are TGCAGCGTTGGGGAGTTGGCAGGTCAGTTCTTC. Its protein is CSVGELAGQFF.

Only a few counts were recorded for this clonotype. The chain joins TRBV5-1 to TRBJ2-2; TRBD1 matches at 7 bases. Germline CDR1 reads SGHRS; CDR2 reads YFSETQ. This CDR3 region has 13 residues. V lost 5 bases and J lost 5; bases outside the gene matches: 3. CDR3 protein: CASSFRGTGELFF. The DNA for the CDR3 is TGCGCCAGCAGTTTCAGGGGGACCGGGGAGCTGTTTTTT.